This T cell receptor (beta chain) was captured in a study of cytomegalovirus exposure and HLA in healthy donors. About this clone: Its antigen is undetermined.

The V segment lost 3 bases and the J segment 7 bases; nucleotides outside the gene matches: 11. Germline lookup yields CDR1 SNHLY and CDR2 FYNNEI. This CDR3 contains 16 residues. It was with 60 Vbeta and 13 Jbeta primers that the PCR ran. Clones were read by immunoSEQ multiplex PCR, and TCRdb kept only the in-frame ones, dropping some. The record lists around 97,000 clones, of which the ten most abundant hold approximately 3.5%. Study outcomes and limitations: Being productive about 90% or about 30% of the time was typical of most TCR beta V segments in an earlier analysis.

Specimen: PBMCs. This chain joins TRBV2 and TRBJ2-7; 11 bases fit TRBD2. This receptor was obtained from a man aged 35-49 years in good health and CMV-seronegative. CDR3 coding DNA: TGTGCCAGCAGTGATGTGGGTAGCGGGAGGGCCAGTGAGCAGTACTTC. It specifies CASSDVGSGRASEQYF.